What follows are 2 T cell receptor beta chains derived from one specimen sequenced in a study of blood T cells in healthy people across ages. A second PCR of roughly 7 to 11 cycles used a sample-barcoded 5' primer and a J-beta primer mix. TCRdb redid the calling of the 5' RACE reads with MiXCR, one entry per CDR3 protein. The sample consists of 380,000 or so distinct CDR3 sequences, about 52% of them appearing once. Source material: blood. Every receptor here comes from a man aged 60 to 75 in good health.

This clonotype was observed a handful of times. The chain is built from TRBV20-1 and TRBJ2-1; 9 positions agree with TRBD1. The germline CDR1 and CDR2 sequences are DFQATT and SNEGSKA (reference sequence). V was pared by 6 bases and J by 4 bases, with 7 bases of the junction left unmatched. The CDR3 loop spans 14 amino acids. The CDR3 sequence: CSARDRARYNEQFF. CDR3 DNA sequence: TGCAGTGCAAGGGACAGGGCGAGATACAATGAGCAGTTCTTC.

The chain has TRBV5-1 and TRBJ2-4; the D gene is possibly TRBD1 (6 bases). V gave up 0 bases and J gave up 4 bases, with 11 bases separating them. Germline V gene lookup returns CDR1 SGHRS and CDR2 YFSETQ. The CDR3 totals 15 residues. CDR3 sequence (DNA): TGCGCCAGCAGCTTGGGAACAGGGACGAAAAACATTCAGTACTTC. Amino acid sequence: CASSLGTGTKNIQYF.